A selection of T cell receptor beta chains follows, all from one sample in a study of PD-1 blockade in classical Hodgkin lymphoma. Some clones are missing from TCRdb's copy, which holds only in-frame ones; the method was immunoSEQ multiplex PCR. The sample records roughly 150,000 clones, approximately 80% being singletons. The input for sequencing was peripheral blood mononuclear cells (PBMCs), taken before the second cycle of nivolumab. These receptors all stem from a human donor with classical Hodgkin lymphoma. Each CDR3 is given with its conserved first and last residue. A D gene is named only where the DNA matches it firmly. Clone sizes are given selectively: once, few, many, or a class where the clone is expanded.

V gene	clone size	D gene	J gene	CDR3 DNA	CDR3 protein
TRBV14	-	TRBD1	TRBJ2-5	TGTGCCAGCAGCCTTTTCGGACAGGGGTCGCAGACCCAGTACTTC	CASSLFGQGSQTQYF
TRBV7-6	few	TRBD2	TRBJ2-3	TGTGCCAGCAGCTTCCTAGCGGGAGAGGAGGACACAGATACGCAGTATTTT	CASSFLAGEEDTDTQYF
TRBV18	-	-	TRBJ2-5	TGTGCCAGCTCACCGCAGGGCCAATGGGAGACCCAGTACTTC	CASSPQGQWETQYF
TRBV7-2	-	TRBD1	TRBJ2-1	TGTGCCAGCAGCACCGCCCCGGGACAGCCCCACAATGAGCAGTTCTTC	CASSTAPGQPHNEQFF
TRBV28	-	TRBD2	TRBJ2-7	TGTGCCAGCAAAGCACCCGGACTAGCGGCAACCTACGAGCAGTACTTC	CASKAPGLAATYEQYF
TRBV7-8	few	TRBD1	TRBJ1-6	TGTGCCAGCAGCTACGGGACAGATAATTCACCCCTCCACTTT	CASSYGTDNSPLHF
TRBV28	-	-	TRBJ2-5	TGTGCCAGCAGTTTAGGAATACCTCTAAAGGAACAAGAGACCCAGTACTTC	CASSLGIPLKEQETQYF
TRBV7-2	-	-	TRBJ1-4	TGTGCCAGCAGCCCCGGACCTAATGAAAAACTGTTTTTT	CASSPGPNEKLFF
TRBV18	few	-	TRBJ2-7	TGTGCCAGCTCACTCGCGGTCTACGAGCAGTACTTC	CASSLAVYEQYF
TRBV11-2	few	-	TRBJ2-7	TGTGCCAGCAGGGACAGTTCCTACGAGCAGTACTTC	CASRDSSYEQYF
TRBV7-2	-	-	TRBJ1-6	TGTGCCAGCAGCTCAGATAGGTACTCACCCCCCCACTTT	CASSSDRYSPPHF
TRBV19	-	-	TRBJ2-2	TGTGCCAGTAGTATAGTAACGGGAATGAACACCGGGGAGCTGTTTTTT	CASSIVTGMNTGELFF
TRBV27	-	-	TRBJ2-2	TGTGCCAGCAGTTACGGATCCTCGAACACCGGGGAGCTGTTTTTT	CASSYGSSNTGELFF
TRBV5-1	-	TRBD1	TRBJ2-1	TGCGCCAGCAGCTTGGGACAGGGCTTCTACAATGAGCAGTTCTTC	CASSLGQGFYNEQFF
TRBV28	-	-	TRBJ2-3	TGTGCCAGCAGTTTTTCAGGGCGGACAGATACGCAGTATTTT	CASSFSGRTDTQYF
TRBV11-2	-	-	TRBJ1-4	TGTGCCAGCAGCTTAACAGGGACGGATAATGAAAAACTGTTTTTT	CASSLTGTDNEKLFF
TRBV7-6	-	-	TRBJ2-2	TGTGCCAGCAGCTTTAGGAAGGGGGGAGTAAACACCGGGGAGCTGTTTTTT	CASSFRKGGVNTGELFF
TRBV5-1	-	TRBD1	TRBJ1-4	TGCGCCAGCAGCTTGGGACAGGGGAATTCGGATGAAAAACTGTTTTTT	CASSLGQGNSDEKLFF
TRBV7-7	-	-	TRBJ1-6	TGTGCTAGCAGCACAGGGTGTCGGCGTTCACCCCTCCACTTT	CASSTGCRRSPLHF
TRBV6-6	once	-	TRBJ2-7	TGTGCCAGCAGTTACGCCGGGACGGGAACCTACGAGCAGTACTTC	CASSYAGTGTYEQYF
TRBV2	-	TRBD2	TRBJ2-2	TGTGCCAGCAGCCTGCTGACTAGCGGGGACGGGGAGCTGTTTTTT	CASSLLTSGDGELFF
TRBV19	-	-	TRBJ2-7	TGTGCCAGTAGTATCAGGGGTGGTCACGACTACGAGCAGTACTTC	CASSIRGGHDYEQYF
TRBV19	-	-	TRBJ1-1	TGTGCCAGTAGTATCCGGGGCACTGGGGCTTTCTTT	CASSIRGTGAFF
TRBV30	-	-	TRBJ2-3	TGTGCCCGGCGGGACTCCGCAGATACGCAGTATTTT	CARRDSADTQYF
TRBV2	-	-	TRBJ2-1	TGTGCCAGCAGTAAACAGGGCAGTGAGCAGTTCTTC	CASSKQGSEQFF
TRBV7-6	-	TRBD1	TRBJ2-1	TGTGCCAGCAGCATGACGACAGGGAATGAGCAGTTCTTC	CASSMTTGNEQFF
TRBV11-2	few	-	TRBJ2-7	TGTGCCAGCAGCTTCTCTTTGTCTTTACTAAGCTCCTACGAGCAGTACTTC	CASSFSLSLLSSYEQYF
TRBV7-9	-	TRBD1	TRBJ1-1	TGTGCCAGCAGCTTAGGGGGACAGTCCTTGGGGCCCATGAACACTGAAGCTTTCTTT	CASSLGGQSLGPMNTEAFF
TRBV10-1	once	-	TRBJ2-1	TGCGCCAGCAGTGAGGGCGACAGGAAACCCGGACGAAAGTGTCAGTTCTTC	CASSEGDRKPGRKCQFF
TRBV5-1	-	-	TRBJ1-4	TGCGCCAGCAGCTTATCAGGTATTGATGAAAAACTGTTTTTT	CASSLSGIDEKLFF
TRBV5-1	-	TRBD1	TRBJ1-4	TGCGCCAGCAGCTTGTCCTTGCCAGGGGGACGGGAAAAACTGTTTTTT	CASSLSLPGGREKLFF
TRBV27	-	-	TRBJ2-7	TGTGCCAGCAGCCGGGGGGCGGGGGCCCCCTACGAGCAGTACTTC	CASSRGAGAPYEQYF
TRBV30	-	TRBD2	TRBJ2-7	TGTGCCTGGACCCCTAGCGGGAGCTACGAGCAGTACTTC	CAWTPSGSYEQYF
TRBV9	-	-	TRBJ2-1	TGTGCCAGCAGCAGATACCTCACAGGGTTGAGCTCCTACAATGAGCAGTTCTTC	CASSRYLTGLSSYNEQFF
TRBV7-2	once	-	TRBJ2-1	TGTGCCAGCAGCTTGGGGGGTAGTACGAATGAGCAGTTCTTC	CASSLGGSTNEQFF
TRBV7-2	-	-	TRBJ2-7	TGTGCCAGCAGCTGGACCTTCAGATCCGGGGCCCCCTACGAGCAGTACTTC	CASSWTFRSGAPYEQYF
TRBV2	few	TRBD2	TRBJ2-1	TGTGCCAGCAGCCTCCGAATAGCGGGTCACAATGAGCAGTTCTTC	CASSLRIAGHNEQFF
TRBV10-3	-	TRBD1	TRBJ1-5	TGTGCCATCAGTGGACAGGGGGCGGATAGCAATCAGCCCCAGCATTTT	CAISGQGADSNQPQHF
TRBV4-2	-	-	TRBJ1-6	TGTGCCAGCAGCCAAGATTTCGGCGAAGGTTATTCACCCCTCCACTTT	CASSQDFGEGYSPLHF